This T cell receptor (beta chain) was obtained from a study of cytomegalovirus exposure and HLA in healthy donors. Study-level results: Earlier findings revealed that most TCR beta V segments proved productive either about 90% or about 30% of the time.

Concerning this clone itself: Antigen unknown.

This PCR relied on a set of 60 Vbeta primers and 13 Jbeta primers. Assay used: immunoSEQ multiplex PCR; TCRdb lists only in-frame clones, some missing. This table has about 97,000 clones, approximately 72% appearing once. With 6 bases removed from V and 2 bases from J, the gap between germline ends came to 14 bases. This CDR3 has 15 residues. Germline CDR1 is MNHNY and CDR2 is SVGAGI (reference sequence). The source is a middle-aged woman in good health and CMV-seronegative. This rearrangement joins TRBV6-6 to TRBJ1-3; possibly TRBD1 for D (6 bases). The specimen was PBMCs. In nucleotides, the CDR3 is TGTGCCAGCAGATCGGGACAAACGGCTGGAAACACCATATATTTT. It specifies CASRSGQTAGNTIYF.